The rows below give T cell receptor beta chains drawn from one sample of a study of cytomegalovirus exposure and HLA in healthy donors. TCRdb's table, derived via immunoSEQ multiplex PCR, lists solely in-frame clones and lacks some. The sample includes around 200,000 clones, 75% to 90% seen only once; the top ten take about 1%. The sample comprised PBMCs. These TCRs come from a woman aged 18-30 years in good health and CMV-seronegative. The CDR3 runs from the conserved cysteine through the conserved F or W.

j_call v_call cdr3_length cdr3_aa
TRBJ1-2 TRBV29-1 11 CSVIGGFGYTF
TRBJ2-1 TRBV10-1 15 CASSTALTVSGEQFF
TRBJ2-7 TRBV30 11 CAWSPLREQYF
TRBJ2-7 TRBV5-1 15 CASSLARSEAYEQYF
TRBJ1-3 TRBV6-6 14 CASTPGASGNTIYF
TRBJ1-1 TRBV9 16 CASSPDLQGLNTEAFF
TRBJ2-7 TRBV5-1 14 CASSLDWSSYEQYF
TRBJ1-2 TRBV13 14 CASSLLSGNYGYTF
TRBJ2-3 TRBV6-5 13 CASRLTVEDTQYF
TRBJ2-3 TRBV7-9 19 CASSPGGLTGFGITDTQYF